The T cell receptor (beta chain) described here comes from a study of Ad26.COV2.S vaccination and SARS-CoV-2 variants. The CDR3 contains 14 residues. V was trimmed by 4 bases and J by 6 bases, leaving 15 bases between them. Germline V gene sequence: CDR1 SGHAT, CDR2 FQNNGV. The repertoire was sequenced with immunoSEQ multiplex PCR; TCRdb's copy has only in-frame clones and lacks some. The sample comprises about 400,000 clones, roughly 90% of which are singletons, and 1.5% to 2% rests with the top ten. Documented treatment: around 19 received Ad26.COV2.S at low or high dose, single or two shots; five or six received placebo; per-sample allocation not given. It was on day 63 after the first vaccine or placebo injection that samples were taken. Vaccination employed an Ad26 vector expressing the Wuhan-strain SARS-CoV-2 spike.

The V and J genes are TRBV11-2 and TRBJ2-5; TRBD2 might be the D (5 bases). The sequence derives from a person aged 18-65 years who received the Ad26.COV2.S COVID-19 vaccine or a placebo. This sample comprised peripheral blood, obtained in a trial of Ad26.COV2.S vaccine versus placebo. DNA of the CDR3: TGTGCCAGCAGCTCGGGGTCTCCTCCCCAGACCCAGTACTTC. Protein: CASSSGSPPQTQYF.